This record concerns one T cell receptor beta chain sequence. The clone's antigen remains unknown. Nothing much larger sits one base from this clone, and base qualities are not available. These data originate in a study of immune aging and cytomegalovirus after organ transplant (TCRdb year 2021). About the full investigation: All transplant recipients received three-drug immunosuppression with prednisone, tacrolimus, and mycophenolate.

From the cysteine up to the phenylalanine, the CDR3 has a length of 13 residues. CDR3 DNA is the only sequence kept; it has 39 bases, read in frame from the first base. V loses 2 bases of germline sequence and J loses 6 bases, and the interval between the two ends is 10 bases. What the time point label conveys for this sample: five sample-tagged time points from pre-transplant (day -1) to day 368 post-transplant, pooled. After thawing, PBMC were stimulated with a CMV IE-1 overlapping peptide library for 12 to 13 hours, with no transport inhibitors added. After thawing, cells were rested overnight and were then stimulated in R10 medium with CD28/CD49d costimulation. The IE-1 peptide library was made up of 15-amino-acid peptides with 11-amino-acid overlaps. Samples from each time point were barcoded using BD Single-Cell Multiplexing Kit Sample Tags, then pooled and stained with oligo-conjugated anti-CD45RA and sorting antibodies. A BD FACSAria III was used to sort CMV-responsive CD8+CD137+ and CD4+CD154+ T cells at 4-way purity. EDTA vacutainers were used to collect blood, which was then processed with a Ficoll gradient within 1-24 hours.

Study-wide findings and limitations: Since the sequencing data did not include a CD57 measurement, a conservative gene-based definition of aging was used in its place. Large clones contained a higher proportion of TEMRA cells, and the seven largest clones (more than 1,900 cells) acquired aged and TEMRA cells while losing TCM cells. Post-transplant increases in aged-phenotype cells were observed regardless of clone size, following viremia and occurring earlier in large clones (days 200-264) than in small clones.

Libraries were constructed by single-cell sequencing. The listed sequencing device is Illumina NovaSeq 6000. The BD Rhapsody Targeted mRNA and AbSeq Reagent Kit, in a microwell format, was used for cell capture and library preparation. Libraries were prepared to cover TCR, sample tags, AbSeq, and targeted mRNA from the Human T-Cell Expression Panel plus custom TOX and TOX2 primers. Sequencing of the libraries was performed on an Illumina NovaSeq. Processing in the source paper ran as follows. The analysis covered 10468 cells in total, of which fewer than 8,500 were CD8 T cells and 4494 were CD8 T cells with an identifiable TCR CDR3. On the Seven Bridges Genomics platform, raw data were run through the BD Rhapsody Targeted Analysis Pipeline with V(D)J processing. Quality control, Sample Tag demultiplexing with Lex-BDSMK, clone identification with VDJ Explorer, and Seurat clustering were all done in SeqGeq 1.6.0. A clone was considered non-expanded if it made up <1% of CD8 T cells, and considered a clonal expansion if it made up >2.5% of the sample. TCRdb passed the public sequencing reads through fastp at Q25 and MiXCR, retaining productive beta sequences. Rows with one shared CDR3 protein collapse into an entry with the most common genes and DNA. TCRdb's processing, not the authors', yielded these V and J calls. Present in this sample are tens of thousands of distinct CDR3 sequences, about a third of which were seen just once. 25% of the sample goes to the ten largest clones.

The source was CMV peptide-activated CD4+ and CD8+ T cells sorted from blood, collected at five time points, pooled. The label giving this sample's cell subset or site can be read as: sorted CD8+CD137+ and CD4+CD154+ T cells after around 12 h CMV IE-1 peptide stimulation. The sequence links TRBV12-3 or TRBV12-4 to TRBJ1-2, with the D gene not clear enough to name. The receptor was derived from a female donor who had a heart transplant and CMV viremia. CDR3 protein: CASSLTQRDGYTF. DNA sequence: TGTGCCAGCAGTTTAACCCAAAGAGATGGCTACACCTTC.